This T cell receptor beta chain was recorded in a study of T cell clusters in autoimmune cytopenias. Study context: A median of about 49,000 TRB reads per sample yielded a median around 2,500 distinct clonotypes.

This clonotype is labeled medium-sized based on frequency. Its antigen is unidentified. TRB rearrangements were amplified by touch-down multiplex PCR with mixed TRB-A/B primers. With the multiplex PCR reads reprocessed, TCRdb shows one record per CDR3 protein and no DNA. The specimen's table records several thousand distinct CDR3 sequences. Some 38,000 genome equivalents of blood DNA were amplified for TRB. The CDR3 has 14 residues. Per the germline V gene, CDR1 is LNHDA and CDR2 is SQIVND (reference sequence). Notes on the study in general: Primary autoimmune cytopenia patients seemingly lacked the physiological T cell clusters found in healthy donors. Compared with active autoimmune hepatitis patients, healthy donors showed about 2.8-fold more exclusive TRB clusters.

This chain connects TRBV19 to TRBJ2-5; with no DNA, the TCRdb D assignment of TRBD2 cannot be verified. The TCR sequence derives from a human donor with an autoimmune cytopenia or autoimmune hepatitis (not recorded which). The sequenced sample was peripheral blood. This CDR3 reads CASSLIAGEETQYF.